A selection of T cell receptor beta chains follows, all from one sample in a study of identical twins. From the 5' RACE reads, TCRdb called clonotypes with MiXCR, one entry per CDR3 protein. The table shows roughly 1,500,000 distinct CDR3 sequences, with around 33% occurring only once. What was sequenced was cord blood. Receptors originate from a newborn girl in good health. Both conserved end residues are part of each CDR3. D genes are given only for firm matches. Clone sizes are given selectively: once, few, many, or a class where the clone is expanded.

cdr3_nt	cdr3_aa	v_call	j_call	d_call	clone_size
TGTGCCAGCAGTTTATTTTCGGCAGATACGCAGTATTTT	CASSLFSADTQYF	TRBV27	TRBJ2-3	.	few
TGTGCCAGCAGCCCCCGATCAGCGTTGGGAGACAATGAGCAGTTCTTC	CASSPRSALGDNEQFF	TRBV4-2	TRBJ2-1	.	.
TGCAGTGCTAGCAGGGAGCAGTACTTC	CSASREQYF	TRBV20-1	TRBJ2-5	.	.
TGTTCCAGCAGCGGACGGGATACGCAGTATTTT	CSSSGRDTQYF	TRBV7-9	TRBJ2-3	.	.
TGTGCCATCAGTGTTCTAGCGGGGAACACCGGGGAGCTGTTTTTT	CAISVLAGNTGELFF	TRBV10-3	TRBJ2-2	TRBD2	.
TGTGCCAGCAGCCCCCTCCTAGCGGGGGGGCTGGTGTGTGAGCAGTTCTTC	CASSPLLAGGLVCEQFF	TRBV13	TRBJ2-1	TRBD2	few
TGTGCCAGCAGCTCGGAGGCTAACTATGGCTACACCTTC	CASSSEANYGYTF	TRBV5-5	TRBJ1-2	.	few
TGTGCCAGCAGTTACTCGACAGGGGACCGCTATGGCTACACCTTC	CASSYSTGDRYGYTF	TRBV6-5	TRBJ1-2	TRBD1	many
TGTGCCAGCAGCACGGGTGGGATTCCCTCCTACGAGCAGTACTTC	CASSTGGIPSYEQYF	TRBV28	TRBJ2-7	.	.
TGCAGTGCTAGAGATCGACCCCTATGGGGGCCTAACCAAGAGACCCAGTACTTC	CSARDRPLWGPNQETQYF	TRBV20-1	TRBJ2-5	.	.
TGCAGTGCTCCGGGCGTAGGTCTGGGGGAGACCCAGTACTTC	CSAPGVGLGETQYF	TRBV20-1	TRBJ2-5	.	.
TGTGCCACCAGGGGTGCGGCTAATGAAAAACTGTTTTTT	CATRGAANEKLFF	TRBV15	TRBJ1-4	.	.
TGTGCCACCAGTCAAGTGCGCAGCGGGAGCAGTCAAGCAGATACGCAGTATTTT	CATSQVRSGSSQADTQYF	TRBV24-1	TRBJ2-3	TRBD2	.
TGTGCCAGCAGAGGGGGACTAGCGGGAGGGGTTGAGCAGTTCTTC	CASRGGLAGGVEQFF	TRBV28	TRBJ2-1	TRBD2	.
TGTGCCAGCAGCAGACTAGCGGGAGTTTTCCATGAGCAGTTCTTC	CASSRLAGVFHEQFF	TRBV12-3/TRBV12-4	TRBJ2-1	TRBD2	few
TGCAGTGCTACCCTTCCGACAGGGGAAGCTAACTATGGCTACACCTTC	CSATLPTGEANYGYTF	TRBV20-1	TRBJ1-2	TRBD1	.
TGTGCCAGCAGTACTCTTCGGCTAAATGAAAAACTGTTTTTT	CASSTLRLNEKLFF	TRBV6-6	TRBJ1-4	.	.
TGTGTCAGCAGCTCCCAGACAGGGGCTAATGAAAAACTGTTTTTT	CVSSSQTGANEKLFF	TRBV7-2	TRBJ1-4	TRBD1	once
TGTACGAACCCGGGACTAGCGGGGCACACAGATACGCAGTATTTT	CTNPGLAGHTDTQYF	TRBV12-3/TRBV12-4	TRBJ2-3	TRBD2	few
TGTGCCGGCAGTGGTTCCCGCTCTGGAAACACCATATATTTT	CAGSGSRSGNTIYF	TRBV6-5	TRBJ1-3	.	.
TGTGCCAGCAGCTTAGCTCTCGGGCTAAATCCCTACGAGCAGTACTTC	CASSLALGLNPYEQYF	TRBV7-2	TRBJ2-7	.	.
TGCAGCGTTGCGGGCAATGGGCAGTTCTTC	CSVAGNGQFF	TRBV29-1	TRBJ2-1	.	once
TGTGCCAGCAGCGTAGGCCATGGACTAGCGGGACAAGAGACCCAGTACTTC	CASSVGHGLAGQETQYF	TRBV9	TRBJ2-5	TRBD2	.
TGCGCCAGCAGCCAAGTGGGGGGGCGTGGAAACATTCAGTACTTC	CASSQVGGRGNIQYF	TRBV4-1	TRBJ2-4	.	.
TGCAGTGCTAGAACGGACGCTCGCCCGAACACTGAAGCTTTCTTT	CSARTDARPNTEAFF	TRBV20-1	TRBJ1-1	.	few
TGCGCCAGCACCCACGGACAGGGGGCGTATGAGCAGTTCTTC	CASTHGQGAYEQFF	TRBV5-1	TRBJ2-1	TRBD1	.
TGTGCCAGCAGTTTACTAGCGGCGAACACCGGGGAGCTGTTTTTT	CASSLLAANTGELFF	TRBV27	TRBJ2-2	TRBD2	few
TGCGCCAGCAGCCAAGGGGGACTTCTCCCCAATGAGCAGTTCTTC	CASSQGGLLPNEQFF	TRBV4-1	TRBJ2-1	.	.
TGTGCCAGCAGCCAAGGGACAGGGGATTATTCACCCCTCCACTTT	CASSQGTGDYSPLHF	TRBV3-1	TRBJ1-6	TRBD1	.
TGTGCCAGCAGCCAAGGAACTCCGGGGGAGCAGTACTTC	CASSQGTPGEQYF	TRBV3-1	TRBJ2-7	.	few
TGTGCCAGCAGTTTTGGGACAGGGGTCCTCTCCTACGAGCAGTACTTC	CASSFGTGVLSYEQYF	TRBV27	TRBJ2-7	TRBD1	few
TGTGCCAGCAGCTCTCCGGGACTAGCTTACACAGATAGGCAGTATTTT	CASSSPGLAYTDRQYF	TRBV6-2/TRBV6-3	TRBJ2-3	TRBD2	.
TGCAGTGCTAGCGAGGGTAGCGGGGGGCAAAATACGCAGTATTTT	CSASEGSGGQNTQYF	TRBV20-1	TRBJ2-3	TRBD2	once
TGTGCCAGCAGTTACCGGCAACCGGGAGGCGAGCAGTACTTC	CASSYRQPGGEQYF	TRBV6-6	TRBJ2-7	TRBD2	.
TGTGCCAGCAGTCCCACACCAGGAGGTCGATACAATGAGCAGTTCTTC	CASSPTPGGRYNEQFF	TRBV27	TRBJ2-1	.	few
TGTGCCAGCAGCCATCGACGCGTCTCCTACGATGAGCAGTTCTTC	CASSHRRVSYDEQFF	TRBV4-2	TRBJ2-1	.	.
TGTGCCAGCAGCAAGCCGATGGACAGGGTCCCCTACGAGCAGTACTTC	CASSKPMDRVPYEQYF	TRBV12-3/TRBV12-4	TRBJ2-7	TRBD1	.
TGTGCCAGCAGTTACTCATGGCCATGGGGGGACACTGAAGCTTTCTTT	CASSYSWPWGDTEAFF	TRBV6-5	TRBJ1-1	.	few
TGTGCCAGCAGCTTTCCCGGGACTAGCGGCTCCTACGAGCAGTACTTC	CASSFPGTSGSYEQYF	TRBV7-9	TRBJ2-7	TRBD2	.
TGTGCCATCGCAGCGGGAGCCAGAAATGAGCAGTTCTTC	CAIAAGARNEQFF	TRBV6-5	TRBJ2-1	TRBD2	few
TGTGCCAGCAGTGATCCGGGACAGGGTCCAGTCACTGAAGCTTTCTTT	CASSDPGQGPVTEAFF	TRBV12-3/TRBV12-4	TRBJ1-1	TRBD1	.
TGTGCCAGCCTTGACAGGGGTAAAACGAGCTCCTATAATTCACCCCTCCACTTT	CASLDRGKTSSYNSPLHF	TRBV6-1	TRBJ1-6	TRBD1	few